Listed here are 10 T cell receptor beta chains from one sample, sequenced in a study of blood T cell repertoires in COVID-19. Assay: immunoSEQ multiplex PCR; the TCRdb copy retains only in-frame clones and omits some. The sample shows some 240,000 clones, 70% to 90% of them seen only once. Sequencing was carried out using PBMCs or T cells enriched from blood (not recorded which). The receptors stem from a woman between 35 and 50 years old with acute COVID-19.

This clone appeared a single time. V usage is TRBV7-8 and J usage is TRBJ2-1; 11 nucleotides line up with TRBD2. J gave up 9 bases and V 5 bases, and 6 bases lay outside the gene matches. Germline lookup yields CDR1 SGHVS and CDR2 FQNEAQ. The CDR3 sequence is 14 residues long. CDR3 region: CASSLGGTSGEQFF. CDR3 coding DNA: TGTGCCAGCAGCCTAGGGGGGACTAGCGGTGAGCAGTTCTTC.

This clone was observed once. This sequence joins TRBV5-1 and TRBJ2-7, with TRBD1 matching over 7 bases. The CDR3 consists of 16 residues. Germline lookup yields CDR1 SGHRS and CDR2 YFSETQ. V shed 4 bases, J shed 1 base, and the junction held 11 bases outside the gene matches. CDR3 loop: CASSPAAGTESYEQYF. CDR3 sequence (DNA): TGCGCCAGCAGCCCCGCCGCCGGGACAGAATCCTACGAGCAGTACTTC.

The chain uses TRBV7-9 and TRBJ2-5; D perhaps matches TRBD2 (7 bases). The germline V gene encodes CDR1 SEHNR and CDR2 FQNEAQ (reference sequence). The CDR3 sequence is 15 residues long. The V and J ends lost 4 bases and 0 bases respectively, with 12 bases between them. CDR3 bases: TGTGCCAGCAGCTCTAAGGGGGGGGACCAAGAGACCCAGTACTTC. It yields the protein CASSSKGGDQETQYF. The variable domain in full, with the rest retrieved from reference TRBV7-9 and TRBJ2-5, is DTGVSQNPRHKITKRGQNVTFRCDPISEHNRLYWYRQTLGQGPEFLTYFQNEAQLEKSRLLSDRFSAERPKGSFSTLEIQRTEQGDSAMYLCASSSKGGDQETQYFGPGTRLLVL.

The CDR3 nucleotides are TGTGCCTGGACATCGGGACAGGGTAACACTGAAGCTTTCTTT. As protein: CAWTSGQGNTEAFF. The chain carries TRBV30 and TRBJ1-1, with 9 bases aligning to TRBD1. Germline CDR1 GTSNPN, CDR2 SVGIG (reference sequence). The CDR3 loop spans 14 amino acids. V trimming: 4 bases; J trimming: 2 bases; junction bases outside the gene matches: 5.

This chain connects TRBV2 to TRBJ1-2; no firm D call. V dropped 7 bases and J dropped 4 bases, with 13 bases sitting between them. This CDR3 region has 13 residues. In germline, CDR1 is SNHLY, CDR2 FYNNEI. The CDR3 DNA is TGTGCCAGCAAAATACAGTTCTCCTATGGCTACACCTTC. Translated: CASKIQFSYGYTF.

This chain uses TRBV6-5 with TRBJ1-6; 9 bases align to TRBD1. This CDR3 spans 14 amino acids. CDR1 is MNHEY, CDR2 SVGAGI, per germline. The junction had 7 bases not matched to a gene; V was cut back by 6 bases and J by 10 bases. CDR3 bases: TGTGCCAGCAGCGTCCAGGGACAGGGATCACCCCTCCACTTT. Translated, it gives CASSVQGQGSPLHF.

This clone was counted once. The chain couples TRBV19 to TRBJ2-7; D perhaps matches TRBD2 (6 bases). V dropped 5 bases and J dropped 7 bases, with 12 bases sitting between them. CDR1 is LNHDA, CDR2 SQIVND, per germline (reference sequence). This CDR3 has 12 residues. The DNA for the CDR3 is TGTGCCAGTAGTTGGACTACCGAGGAGCAGTACTTC. Translated, it gives CASSWTTEEQYF.

This clone was counted between two and nine times. This rearrangement joins TRBV2 to TRBJ2-7; 9 nucleotides line up with TRBD2. Germline loops: CDR1 SNHLY, CDR2 FYNNEI. There are 13 residues in the CDR3. The CDR3 loop reads CAVGTSRFYEQYF. Here the CDR3 DNA reads TGTGCGGTGGGGACTAGCAGATTCTACGAGCAGTACTTC.

V usage is TRBV11-3 and J usage is TRBJ2-2; 14 bases are a match to TRBD2. The CDR3 covers 19 residues. The V segment lost 7 bases and the J segment 3 bases; nucleotides outside the gene matches: 13. The germline gives CDR1 SGHNT, CDR2 YENEEA. The CDR3 is CASKPRGLAGARDTGELFF. The CDR3 nucleotides are TGTGCCAGCAAACCCCGGGGACTAGCGGGAGCTAGGGACACCGGGGAGCTGTTTTTT.

Written as DNA, the CDR3 is TGCGCCAGCAGCTTGGCCAAGCGAGTGGGGACTAGCGACACCGGGGAGCTGTTTTTT. This gives the protein CASSLAKRVGTSDTGELFF. This sequence joins TRBV5-1 and TRBJ2-2; 10 nucleotides line up with TRBD2. Germline V lookup: CDR1 SGHRS, CDR2 YFSETQ. The CDR3 is 19 amino acids. The ends lost 0 bases at V and 3 bases at J; junction bases unmatched: 11.